This TCR beta chain was captured by sequencing in a study of T cell responses to AZD1222 COVID-19 vaccine. The study's findings and limits: It was only a handful of AZD1222 recipients who were seropositive at baseline. Only after the peak T cell response were repertoires sampled. Spike-specific TCR breadth and depth both grew after two AZD1222 doses.

In germline, CDR1 is MNHNY, CDR2 SVGAGI (reference sequence). V dropped 4 bases and J dropped 4; count of bases not matched to a gene: 6. The CDR3 is 15 amino acids. Generated by immunoSEQ multiplex PCR, the TCRdb table keeps only in-frame clones and is missing some. The sample consists of some 150,000 clones, 75% to 90% of them appearing once. On this clone itself: Its antigen is unknown.

The chain recombines TRBV6-6 with TRBJ1-2; 10 nucleotides align to TRBD1. Sample: peripheral blood, taken after recovery from COVID-19. This clonotype originated in an adult who had recovered from COVID-19. CDR3 coding DNA: TGTGCCAGCAGTTTCGACAGGGGGCTCAGCTATGGCTACACCTTC. Protein: CASSFDRGLSYGYTF.